The entry below gives a single TCR beta chain sequence along with its context. Its antigen is not identified. The sample comes from a study of CD8+CD57+ T cells in acquired aplastic anemia. Overall study context: The DNA of sorted CD4+ and CD8+ cells averaged approximately 3.4 ug.

CDR1 and CDR2 from the germline V gene are SGHVS and FQNEAQ. This CDR3 spans 15 amino acids. Between the trimmed V and J ends, which lost 5 bases and 5 bases, there was a span of 18 bases. The use of genomic DNA as template underpinned the TCR beta VDJ and CDR3 profiling. TCRdb redid the calling of the reads with MiXCR, one entry per CDR3 protein. The table lists more than 150,000 distinct CDR3 sequences, 40% to 55% of them singletons, with around 2.9% in the top ten. Study-wide findings and caveats: For CD8+ Simpson's diversity, patients and controls showed no significant difference. Around 27 CD8+ CDR3 sequences occurred in both the patients and the controls.

The source is a human donor in good health. Sequenced sample: sorted CD4+, CD8+, or CD8+CD57+ T cells (not recorded which) from PBMCs. V is TRBV7-8 and J is TRBJ1-1; D is unresolved. CDR3 sequence reads: CASSAQEGLWTEAFF. In DNA, the CDR3 is TGTGCCAGCAGCGCGCAAGAAGGGCTGTGGACTGAAGCTTTCTTT.